This T cell receptor (beta chain) was captured by sequencing in a study of T cell repertoires in cytomegalovirus infection. About this clonotype itself: Its antigen is as yet unknown.

Germline V CDR1 and CDR2: SGHVS, FNYEAQ. Trimming cost V 2 bases and J 2 bases, with 8 bases left between them. The CDR3 consists of 14 residues. Via MiXCR, TCRdb re-called the reads, giving one row per CDR3 protein. The sample has some 50,000 distinct CDR3 sequences, 20% to 25% seen once. The rearrangement uses TRBV7-6 and TRBJ2-3; no firm D call. The sample consisted of CD8+ T cells from cultured PBMCs, taken from culture after CMV antigen stimulation. The receptor comes from a human donor in good health (CMV status not recorded). Some clones in this sample may be carry-over from other donors' samples. CDR3 bases: TGTGCCAGCAGCTTATACGTCTCCACAGATACGCAGTATTTT. This translates into CASSLYVSTDTQYF.